This T cell receptor (beta chain) was documented in a study of blood T cell repertoires in COVID-19. The V end was cut by 9 bases, the J end by 1 base, with 12 bases between. This CDR3 comprises 13 residues. Germline-derived CDR1 and CDR2 are SNHLY and FYNNEI. This clone was picked up one time. Profiling relied on immunoSEQ multiplex PCR, and the TCRdb table lists in-frame clones only, not all of them. Of some 80,000 clones listed, roughly 86% are singletons. The chain links TRBV2 to TRBJ1-1; weak D call: TRBD1 (5 bases). The clonotype was recovered from an older man with active or convalescent COVID-19. The sample comprised peripheral blood. Here the CDR3 DNA reads TGTGCCAGTTCAGGGTTTACGAACACTGAAGCTTTCTTT. It codes for CASSGFTNTEAFF.